The subject of this entry is one TCR beta chain. TCRdb reprocessed the 5' RACE reads via MiXCR and lists one record per CDR3 protein. The sample lists 450,000 to 600,000 distinct CDR3 sequences, about a fifth occurring once. The entry originates in a study of identical twins. The CDR3 has 15 residues. Trimming pared 2 bases from V and 0 bases from J, leaving 9 bases between. Germline values: CDR1 SGDLS, CDR2 YYNGEE. The data also belong to a second study, concerning yellow fever vaccine responses in identical twins.

Sequenced material: CD4+ T cells sorted from blood. The TCR originated in a woman aged 18-35 years in good health. The rearrangement joins TRBV9 to TRBJ2-1, with unresolved D. The CDR3 DNA sequence: TGTGCCAGCAGCGTTGACCTCGCCTCCTACAATGAGCAGTTCTTC. This sequence encodes CASSVDLASYNEQFF.